The clone carrying this T cell receptor (beta chain) was observed a single time. This specimen comes from a study of blood T cell repertoires in COVID-19. Study in general: The study drew acute and convalescent COVID-19 samples from the United States, Italy and Spain.

Sequenced by immunoSEQ multiplex PCR; TCRdb stores in-frame clones only, minus some. The sample lists about 250,000 clones, about nine tenths seen once, with around 1.7% in the top ten. This study enrolled people aged about 18 to 100 from roughly 22 US geographic areas. Assignment of participants to cohorts was predicated upon participant-reported clinical history. Two negative PCRs, clearance, or symptom resolution characterized the recovered Cohort 3 donors. The CDR3 is 16 amino acids. Per germline, CDR1 MDHEN and CDR2 SYDVKM. Trimming took 4 bases from V and 4 from J, leaving 18 bases between them.

V and J are TRBV28 and TRBJ2-3; D may be TRBD1 (5 bases). The origin of this receptor is a man aged 35-49 years who had recovered from COVID-19. Sequencing used PBMCs or T cells enriched from blood (not recorded which). The CDR3 loop is CASSSLDRGKADTQYF. CDR3 bases: TGTGCCAGCAGTTCGCTCGACAGAGGCAAGGCAGATACGCAGTATTTT.